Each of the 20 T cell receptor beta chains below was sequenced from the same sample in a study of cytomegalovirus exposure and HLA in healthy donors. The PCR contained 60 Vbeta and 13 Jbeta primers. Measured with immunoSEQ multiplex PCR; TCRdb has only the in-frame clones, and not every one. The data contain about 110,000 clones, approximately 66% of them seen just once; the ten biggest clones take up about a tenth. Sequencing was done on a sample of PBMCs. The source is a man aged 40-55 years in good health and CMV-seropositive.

CDR3 sequence: CASSPLTGTGANVLTF. DNA of the CDR3: TGTGCCAGTAGTCCCCTAACAGGAACTGGGGCCAACGTCCTGACTTTC. J is TRBJ2-6 and V is TRBV19, with D perhaps TRBD1 (5 bases). V was clipped by 5 bases and J by 2 bases, with 13 bases between them. The CDR3 is made up of 16 amino acids. Germline loops: CDR1 LNHDA, CDR2 SQIVND (reference sequence).

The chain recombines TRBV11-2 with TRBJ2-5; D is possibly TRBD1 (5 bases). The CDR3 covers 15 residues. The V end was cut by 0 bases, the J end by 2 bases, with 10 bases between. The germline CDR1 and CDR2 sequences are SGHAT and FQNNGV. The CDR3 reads CASSLEVSGQETQYF. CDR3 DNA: TGTGCCAGCAGCTTAGAGGTCTCAGGGCAAGAGACCCAGTACTTC.

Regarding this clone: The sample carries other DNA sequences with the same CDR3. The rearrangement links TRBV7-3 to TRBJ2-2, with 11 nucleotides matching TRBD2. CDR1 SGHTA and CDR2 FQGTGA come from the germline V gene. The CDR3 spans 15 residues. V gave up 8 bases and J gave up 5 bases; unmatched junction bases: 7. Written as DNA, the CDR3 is TGTGCCAGCTCCTTAGCGGGAGGGAGTACCGGGGAGCTGTTTTTT. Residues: CASSLAGGSTGELFF.

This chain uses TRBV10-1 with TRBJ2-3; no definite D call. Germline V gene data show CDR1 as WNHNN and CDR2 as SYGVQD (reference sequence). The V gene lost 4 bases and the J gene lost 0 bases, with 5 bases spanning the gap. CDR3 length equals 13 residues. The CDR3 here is CASSGTSTDTQYF. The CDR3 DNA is TGCGCCAGCAGTGGAACTAGCACAGATACGCAGTATTTT.

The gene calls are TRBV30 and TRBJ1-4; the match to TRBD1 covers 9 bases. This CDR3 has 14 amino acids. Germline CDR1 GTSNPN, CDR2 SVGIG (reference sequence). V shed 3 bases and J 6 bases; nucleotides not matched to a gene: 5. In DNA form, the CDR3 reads TGTGCCTGGAGCCTGGGACAGGGTGATGAAAAACTGTTTTTT. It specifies CAWSLGQGDEKLFF.

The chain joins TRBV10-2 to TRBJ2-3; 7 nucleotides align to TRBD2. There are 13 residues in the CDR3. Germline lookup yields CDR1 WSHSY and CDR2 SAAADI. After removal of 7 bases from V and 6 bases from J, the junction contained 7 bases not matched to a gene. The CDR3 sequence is CASTRLAPDTQYF. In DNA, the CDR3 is TGCGCCAGCACCAGACTAGCCCCCGATACGCAGTATTTT.

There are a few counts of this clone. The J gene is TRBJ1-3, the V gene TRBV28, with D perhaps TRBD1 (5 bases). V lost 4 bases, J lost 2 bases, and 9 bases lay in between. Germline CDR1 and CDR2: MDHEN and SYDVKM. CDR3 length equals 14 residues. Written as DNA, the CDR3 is TGTGCCAGCAGTTGGAGGGGCCCTGGAAACACCATATATTTT. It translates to CASSWRGPGNTIYF.

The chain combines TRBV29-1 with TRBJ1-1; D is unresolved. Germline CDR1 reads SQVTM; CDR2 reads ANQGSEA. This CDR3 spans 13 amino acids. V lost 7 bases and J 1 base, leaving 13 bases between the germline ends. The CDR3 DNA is TGCAGCGCTAAGCGGGGAGAGAACACTGAAGCTTTCTTT. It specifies CSAKRGENTEAFF.

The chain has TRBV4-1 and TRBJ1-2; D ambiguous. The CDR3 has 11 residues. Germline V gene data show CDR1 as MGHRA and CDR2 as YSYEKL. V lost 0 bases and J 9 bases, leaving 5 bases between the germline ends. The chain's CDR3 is CASSQEGSYTF. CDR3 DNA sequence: TGCGCCAGCAGCCAAGAGGGCAGCTACACCTTC.

The CDR3, as DNA: TGTGCCACCCTTCGGGGTGGGGAGCCCTACGAGCAGTACGTC. Protein sequence: CATLRGGEPYEQYV. V usage is TRBV6-1 and J usage is TRBJ2-7; D is possibly TRBD2 (5 bases). The length of the CDR3 is 14 residues. CDR1 and CDR2 (germline): MNHNS, SASEGT. Trimming took 10 bases from V and 2 from J, leaving 18 bases between them.

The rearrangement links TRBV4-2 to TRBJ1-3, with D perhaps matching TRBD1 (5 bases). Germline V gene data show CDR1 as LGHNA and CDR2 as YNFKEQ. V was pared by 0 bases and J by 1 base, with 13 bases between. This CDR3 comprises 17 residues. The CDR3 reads CASSQEWGEVSGNTIYF. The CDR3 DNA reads TGTGCCAGCAGCCAAGAGTGGGGGGAGGTATCTGGAAACACCATATATTTT.

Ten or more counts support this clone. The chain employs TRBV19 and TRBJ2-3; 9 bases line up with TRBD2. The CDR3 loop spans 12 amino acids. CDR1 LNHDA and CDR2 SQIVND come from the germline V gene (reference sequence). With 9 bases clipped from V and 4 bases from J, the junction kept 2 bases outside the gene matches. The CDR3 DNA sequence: TGTGCCAGCCTAGCGGGATCAGATACGCAGTATTTT. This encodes CASLAGSDTQYF.

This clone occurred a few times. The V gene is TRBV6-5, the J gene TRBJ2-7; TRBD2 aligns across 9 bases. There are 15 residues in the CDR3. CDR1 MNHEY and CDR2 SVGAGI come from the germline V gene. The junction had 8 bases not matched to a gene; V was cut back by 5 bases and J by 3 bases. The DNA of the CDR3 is TGTGCCAGCAGTCCCGAACCTAGCGGGATCTACGAGCAGTACTTC. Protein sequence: CASSPEPSGIYEQYF.

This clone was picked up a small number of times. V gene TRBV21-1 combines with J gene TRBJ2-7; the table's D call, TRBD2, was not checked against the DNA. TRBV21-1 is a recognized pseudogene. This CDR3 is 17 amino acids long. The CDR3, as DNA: TGTGCCAGCAGCAAACAATACTGGGAGGGGGAGGCTGGGGAGCAGTACTTC. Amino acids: CASSKQYWEGEAGEQYF.

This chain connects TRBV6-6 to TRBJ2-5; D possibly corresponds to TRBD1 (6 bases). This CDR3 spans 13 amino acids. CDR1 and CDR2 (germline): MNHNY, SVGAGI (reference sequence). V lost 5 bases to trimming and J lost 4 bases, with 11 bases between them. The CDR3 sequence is CASSQPDRETQYF. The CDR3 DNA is TGTGCCAGCAGTCAACCGGACAGAGAGACCCAGTACTTC.

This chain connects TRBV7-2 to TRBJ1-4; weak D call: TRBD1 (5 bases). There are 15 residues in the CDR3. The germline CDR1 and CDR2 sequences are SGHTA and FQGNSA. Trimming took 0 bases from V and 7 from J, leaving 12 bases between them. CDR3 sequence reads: CASSLAILGREKLFF. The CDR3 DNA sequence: TGTGCCAGCAGCTTAGCGATATTGGGGCGTGAAAAACTGTTTTTT.

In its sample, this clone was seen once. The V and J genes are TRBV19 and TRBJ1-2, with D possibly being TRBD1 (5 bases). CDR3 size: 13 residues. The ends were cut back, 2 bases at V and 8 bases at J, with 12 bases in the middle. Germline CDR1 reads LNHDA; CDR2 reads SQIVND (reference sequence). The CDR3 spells CASSIRGSGGYTF. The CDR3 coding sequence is TGTGCCAGTAGTATAAGGGGTTCAGGGGGCTACACCTTC.

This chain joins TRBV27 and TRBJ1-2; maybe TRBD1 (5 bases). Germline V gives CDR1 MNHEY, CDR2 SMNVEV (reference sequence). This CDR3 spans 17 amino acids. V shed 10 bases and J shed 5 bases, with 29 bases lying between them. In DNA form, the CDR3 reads TGTGCCACATCGGTTGCAGGGCTTGGGGACGGGAGGTATGGCTACACCTTC. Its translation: CATSVAGLGDGRYGYTF.

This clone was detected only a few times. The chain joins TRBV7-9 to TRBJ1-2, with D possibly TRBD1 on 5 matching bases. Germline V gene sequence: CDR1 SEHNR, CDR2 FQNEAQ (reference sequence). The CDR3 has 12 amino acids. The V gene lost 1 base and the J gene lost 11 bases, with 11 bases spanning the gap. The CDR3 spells CASSLGGVRYTF. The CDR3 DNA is TGTGCCAGCAGCTTAGGGGGGGTCCGTTACACCTTC.

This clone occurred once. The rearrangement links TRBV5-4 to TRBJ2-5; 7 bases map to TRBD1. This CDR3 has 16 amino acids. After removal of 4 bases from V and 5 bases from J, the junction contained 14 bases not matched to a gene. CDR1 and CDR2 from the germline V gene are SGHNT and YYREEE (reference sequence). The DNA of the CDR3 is TGTGCCAGCAGCGACGGTCGGACAGGTCTAAGGGAGACCCAGTACTTC. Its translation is CASSDGRTGLRETQYF.